One and the same sample provided the 4 T cell receptor beta chains below, sequenced in a study of cytomegalovirus exposure and HLA in healthy donors. In the PCR, 60 Vbeta and 13 Jbeta primers were used. Profiling relied on immunoSEQ multiplex PCR, and the TCRdb table lists in-frame clones only, not all of them. Here the sample spans approximately 240,000 clones, approximately 84% being singletons. Specimen: PBMCs. Source of these receptors: a woman aged 40 to 50 in good health and CMV-seronegative.

About this clone itself: Germline is not matched at one junction end, which may reflect a read error. Other DNA sequences in this specimen translate into the identical CDR3. The CDR3 DNA sequence: TGCGCCAGCAGTGAGAGGGCAGGGAATCAGCCCCAGCACTTT. It yields the protein CASSERAGNQPQHF. The chain combines TRBV10-2 with TRBJ1-5; maybe TRBD1 (5 bases). The CDR3 extends over 14 amino acids. Germline CDR1 reads WSHSY; CDR2 reads SAAADI.

The chain carries TRBV6-5 and TRBJ1-4; D is undetermined. Trimming took off 0 bases at V and 8 bases at J, with 10 bases between the two ends. Per germline, CDR1 MNHEY and CDR2 SVGAGI. CDR3 length equals 14 residues. The DNA of the CDR3 is TGTGCCAGCAGTTACTCGACACGTAACGAAAAACTGTTTTTT. Amino acid sequence: CASSYSTRNEKLFF.

The J gene is TRBJ2-7, the V gene TRBV4-1; TRBD1 agrees at 9 bases. The CDR3 sequence is 17 residues long. CDR1 MGHRA and CDR2 YSYEKL come from the germline V gene. V trimming: 0 bases; J trimming: 2 bases; junction bases outside the gene matches: 8. CDR3 coding DNA: TGCGCCAGCAGCCAAGAGGGTGGGGGGACAGGGCCCTACGAGCAGTACTTC. The encoded protein is CASSQEGGGTGPYEQYF.

The chain couples TRBV7-2 to TRBJ1-1, with 8 bases that match TRBD1. This CDR3 is 14 amino acids long. CDR1 and CDR2 from the germline V gene are SGHTA and FQGNSA. V lost 4 bases, J lost 4 bases, and 5 bases stayed unmatched. Written as DNA, the CDR3 is TGTGCCAGCAGCTATTACAGGGGGTTCACTGAAGCTTTCTTT. The encoded protein is CASSYYRGFTEAFF.